Each of the 25 T cell receptor beta chains below was sequenced from the same sample in a study of CD8 T cells in Susac syndrome. Random hexamers served to reverse transcribe about 0.45 to 1 ug RNA. MiXCR, run by TCRdb on the immunoSEQ multiplex PCR reads, gives a single entry per CDR3 protein. The data hold 100,000 to 150,000 distinct CDR3 sequences, with approximately 95% observed a single time. The sample taken for sequencing was CD8+ T cells from PBMCs. The origin of the receptors is a human donor with multiple sclerosis.

The chain links TRBV2 to TRBJ2-2; the D is unclear. Germline-derived CDR1 and CDR2 are SNHLY and FYNNEI. The CDR3 length is 12 residues. CDR3 in amino acids: CVYGLNTGELFF. The CDR3 nucleotides read TGTGTCTACGGGCTAAACACCGGGGAGCTGTTTTTT.

The chain combines TRBV25-1 with TRBJ1-2; D is ambiguous. Germline CDR1 MGHDK, CDR2 SYGVNS. V dropped 8 bases and J dropped 7 bases, with 14 bases sitting between them. The CDR3 loop spans 12 amino acids. This chain's CDR3 is CASGWTTGGYTF. CDR3 DNA sequence: TGTGCCAGCGGATGGACGACGGGTGGCTACACCTTC.

The V call is TRBV19, the J call TRBJ1-1; 11 bases map to TRBD1. There are 15 residues in the CDR3. Germline lookup yields CDR1 LNHDA and CDR2 SQIVND (reference sequence). Unmatched junction bases numbered 5, after V lost 4 bases and J lost 4 bases. The CDR3 nucleotides read TGTGCCAGTAGTAGGGGACAGGGGGGCTTCACTGAAGCTTTCTTT. This sequence encodes CASSRGQGGFTEAFF.

This clonotype was seen once. The chain employs TRBV19 and TRBJ1-1, with D perhaps matching TRBD1 (6 bases). In germline, CDR1 is LNHDA, CDR2 SQIVND (reference sequence). V dropped 7 bases and J dropped 4 bases, with 16 bases sitting between them. CDR3 size: 14 residues. The DNA of the CDR3 is TGTGCCAGTACCAAGGGGGGGGCCGGCACTGAAGCTTTCTTT. Protein product: CASTKGGAGTEAFF.

V usage is TRBV3-1 and J usage is TRBJ1-3, with D unclear. Germline V gene data show CDR1 as LGHDT and CDR2 as YNNKEL (reference sequence). The germline V and J ends were trimmed by 2 bases and 4 bases, with 9 bases remaining between them. The CDR3 is 14 amino acids. The CDR3 coding sequence is TGTGCCAGCAGCCAAAAATACCAAGGAAACACCATATATTTT. Amino acids: CASSQKYQGNTIYF.

This clonotype was counted a single time. The chain is built from TRBV28 and TRBJ2-7; 7 bases are shared with TRBD2. J lost 4 bases, V lost 7 bases, and 13 bases had no gene match. Germline V gene lookup returns CDR1 MDHEN and CDR2 SYDVKM. CDR3 length: 15 residues. CDR3 amino acids: CASTPQRAGEYEQYF. CDR3 nucleotide sequence: TGTGCCAGCACCCCTCAAAGGGCGGGGGAATACGAGCAGTACTTC. Supplemented by reference TRBV28 and TRBJ2-7, the full variable domain reads DVKVTQSSRYLVKRTGEKVFLECVQDMDHENMFWYRQDPGLGLRLIYFSYDVKMKEKGDIPEGYSVSREKKERFSLILESASTNQTSMYLCASTPQRAGEYEQYFGPGTRLTVT.

The chain joins TRBV15 to TRBJ2-7; D remains ambiguous. CDR1 and CDR2 (germline): LNHNV, YYDKDF (reference sequence). Trimming shortened V by 1 base and J by 1 base, and 5 bases separated the two germline ends. The CDR3 consists of 13 residues. CDR3 sequence reads: CATSRARSYEQYV. The DNA of the CDR3 is TGTGCCACCAGCAGAGCAAGATCCTACGAGCAGTACGTC.

V is TRBV27 and J is TRBJ2-2; D is unclear. V was clipped by 6 bases and J by 7 bases, with 9 bases between them. The CDR3 sequence is 12 residues long. The germline CDR1 and CDR2 sequences are MNHEY and SMNVEV (reference sequence). CDR3 amino acids: CASSHLSGELFF. Here the CDR3 DNA reads TGTGCCAGCAGCCACTTAAGCGGGGAGCTGTTTTTT.

This sequence joins TRBV27 and TRBJ2-1, with 8 bases identical to TRBD1. Losses at the gene ends were 4 bases for V and 7 bases for J; bases not matched to a gene: 15. There are 17 residues in the CDR3. The germline V gene has CDR1 MNHEY and CDR2 SMNVEV (reference sequence). The CDR3 nucleotides read TGTGCCAGCAGTTCCCCGAATCGGGGACAGGATCGGAATGAGCAGTTCTTC. Protein product: CASSSPNRGQDRNEQFF.

DNA of the CDR3: TGTGCCAGCAGCTTGTGGGCTACTAATGAAAAACTGTTTTTT. It is translated as CASSLWATNEKLFF. The chain joins TRBV7-8 to TRBJ1-4, with unresolved D. V lost 3 bases to trimming and J lost 2 bases, with 7 bases between them. The CDR3 spans 14 residues. CDR1 is SGHVS, CDR2 FQNEAQ, per germline. The entire variable domain, with the rest obtained from reference TRBV7-8 and TRBJ1-4, is as follows: GAGVSQSPRYKVAKRGQDVALRCDPISGHVSLFWYQQALGQGPEFLTYFQNEAQLDKSGLPSDRFFAERPEGSVSTLKIQRTQQEDSAVYLCASSLWATNEKLFFGSGTQLSVL.

The CDR3 DNA reads as TGTGCCACCAGCAGCCACCGGGGCGGGGTCAAAGATACGCAGTATTTT. Its protein is CATSSHRGGVKDTQYF. The chain employs TRBV15 and TRBJ2-3; D possibly corresponds to TRBD2 (6 bases). Per germline, CDR1 LNHNV and CDR2 YYDKDF (reference sequence). The CDR3 consists of 16 residues. Trimming removed 3 bases from V and 5 bases from J, with 18 bases in between.

The count of this clonotype is one. In nucleotides, the CDR3 is TGCGCCAGCAGTGATGGAGATACGCAGTATTTT. Protein sequence: CASSDGDTQYF. This chain links TRBV10-2 with TRBJ2-3; D is unresolved. This CDR3 spans 11 amino acids. V dropped 3 bases and J dropped 5 bases, with 3 bases sitting between them. Germline-derived CDR1 and CDR2 are WSHSY and SAAADI.

The chain is built from TRBV12-3 or TRBV12-4 and TRBJ2-2, with D maybe TRBD1 (5 bases). The CDR3 is 15 residues long. V was trimmed by 0 bases and J by 4 bases, leaving 9 bases between them. CDR3 residues: CASSLAKGSTGELFF. CDR3 coding DNA: TGTGCCAGCAGTTTAGCGAAGGGGTCCACCGGGGAGCTGTTTTTT.

This chain joins TRBV6-1 and TRBJ2-2; D uncertain. V lost 2 bases to trimming and J lost 4 bases, with 5 bases between them. This CDR3 has 13 residues. Germline assignment: CDR1 MNHNS and CDR2 SASEGT. This CDR3 reads CASSEQGTGELFF. The CDR3 DNA reads as TGTGCCAGCAGTGAACAAGGCACCGGGGAGCTGTTTTTT.

V usage is TRBV21-1 and J usage is TRBJ2-6; TRBD1, the D gene given by the table, was not confirmed from the DNA. TRBV21-1 is given as a pseudogene. This CDR3 comprises 16 residues. The CDR3 DNA is TGTGCCAGCAGCAAAAGAGGGGGTGCTGGGGCCAACGTCCTGACTTTC. It specifies CASSKRGGAGANVLTF.

The chain joins TRBV7-9 to TRBJ2-5; TRBD2 is a possible D gene (5 bases). V shed 2 bases and J shed 4 bases, with 11 bases lying between them. The CDR3 totals 14 residues. Germline V gene data show CDR1 as SEHNR and CDR2 as FQNEAQ (reference sequence). This CDR3 reads CASSLRRGLETQYF. In nucleotides, the CDR3 is TGTGCCAGCAGCTTACGCCGGGGATTAGAGACCCAGTACTTC.

V gene TRBV9 combines with J gene TRBJ1-2, with unresolved D. Between the trimmed V and J ends, which lost 3 bases and 4 bases, there was a span of 13 bases. The CDR3 length is 14 residues. Germline CDR1 reads SGDLS; CDR2 reads YYNGEE. The CDR3 DNA follows: TGTGCCAGCAGCGGGGCCCGACCACTCTATGGCTACACCTTC. Translating gives CASSGARPLYGYTF.

The rearrangement uses TRBV9 and TRBJ2-5; 7 nucleotides align to TRBD2. CDR3 size: 17 residues. CDR1 is SGDLS and CDR2 is YYNGEE in the germline V gene. J gave up 0 bases and V 4 bases, and 12 bases lay outside the gene matches. The CDR3 DNA reads as TGTGCCAGCAGCCCAAATTTGGGAGCGGGGTACCAAGAGACCCAGTACTTC. Translated: CASSPNLGAGYQETQYF.

This clonotype was seen just once. The rearrangement uses TRBV28 and TRBJ1-3; TRBD1 might be the D (6 bases). V was cut by 8 bases and J by 4 bases, with 15 bases left in between. This CDR3 is built from 14 residues. Germline V CDR1 and CDR2: MDHEN, SYDVKM. In DNA, the CDR3 is TGTGCCAGCCGTCACAGGGAATCGGGAAACACCATATATTTT. Its translation is CASRHRESGNTIYF.

The chain recombines TRBV15 with TRBJ2-7; no clear D. Germline V gene lookup returns CDR1 LNHNV and CDR2 YYDKDF (reference sequence). This CDR3 spans 15 amino acids. V lost 0 bases and J 2 bases, leaving 11 bases between the germline ends. CDR3 loop: CATSRDMSGTYEQYV. CDR3 coding DNA: TGTGCCACCAGCAGAGATATGTCGGGTACCTACGAGCAGTACGTC.

The genes are TRBV20-1 and TRBJ2-7; D uncertain. This CDR3 comprises 13 residues. V was cut by 7 bases and J by 0 bases, with 13 bases left in between. Germline V gene sequence: CDR1 DFQATT, CDR2 SNEGSKA (reference sequence). Here the CDR3 reads CSVIRKGSYEQYV. The CDR3 bases are TGCAGTGTCATACGGAAGGGCTCCTACGAGCAGTACGTC.

The chain links TRBV9 to TRBJ1-2, with D hard to call. The CDR3 consists of 16 residues. The V end lost 0 bases, the J end lost 0 bases, and 12 bases lay between the germline ends. CDR1 is SGDLS, CDR2 YYNGEE, per germline. DNA for the CDR3: TGTGCCAGCAGCGTAGGATTATTGGGGACTAACTATGGCTACACCTTC. Its translation: CASSVGLLGTNYGYTF. The full variable domain, its missing parts supplied by reference TRBV9 and TRBJ1-2, is DSGVTQTPKHLITATGQRVTLRCSPRSGDLSVYWYQQSLDQGLQFLIQYYNGEERAKGNILERFSAQQFPDLHSELNLSSLELGDSALYFCASSVGLLGTNYGYTFGSGTRLTVV.

CDR3 DNA: TGTGCCAGCAGTGAAGGACTGACGGACTATGGCTACACCTTC. Translating gives CASSEGLTDYGYTF. V is TRBV12-3 or TRBV12-4 and J is TRBJ1-2; D is uncertain. The CDR3 has 14 amino acids. V was clipped by 5 bases and J by 3 bases, with 13 bases between them.

This clonotype was seen just once. The chain recombines TRBV28 with TRBJ1-1; no firm D call. Germline-derived CDR1 and CDR2 are MDHEN and SYDVKM. The CDR3 has 13 amino acids. V lost 3 bases and J 5 bases, leaving 10 bases between the germline ends. The CDR3 spells CASSFPYVTEAFF. In nucleotides, the CDR3 is TGTGCCAGCAGTTTCCCCTACGTGACTGAAGCTTTCTTT.

The chain joins TRBV10-3 to TRBJ2-1; a weak D match, TRBD2 (7 bases). Trimming left V 6 bases short and J 3 bases short, with 15 bases between. Per germline, CDR1 ENHRY and CDR2 SYGVKD. The CDR3 consists of 15 residues. The DNA of the CDR3 is TGTGCCATCAGGGGAGGGGACACCCTCTACAATGAGCAGTTCTTC. Its protein is CAIRGGDTLYNEQFF.